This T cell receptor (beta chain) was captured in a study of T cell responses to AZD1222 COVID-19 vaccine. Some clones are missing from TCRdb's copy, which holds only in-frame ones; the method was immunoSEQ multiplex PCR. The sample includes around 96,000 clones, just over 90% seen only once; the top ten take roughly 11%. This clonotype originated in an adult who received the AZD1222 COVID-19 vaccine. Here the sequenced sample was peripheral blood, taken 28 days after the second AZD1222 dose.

This chain's CDR3 is CASSLGGVASPLHF. The CDR3 DNA sequence: TGCGCCAGCAGCTTGGGGGGGGTTGCTTCACCCCTCCACTTT. This rearrangement joins TRBV5-1 to TRBJ1-6; D perhaps matches TRBD1 (5 bases). CDR1 SGHRS and CDR2 YFSETQ come from the germline V gene. Trimming shortened V by 0 bases and J by 9 bases, and 10 bases separated the two germline ends. This CDR3 is built from 14 residues.